This TCR beta chain was observed in a study of Ad26.COV2.S vaccination and SARS-CoV-2 variants. Study-level background: Into the muscle, Ad26.COV2.S was dosed once or twice, 56 days apart.

The CDR3 covers 15 residues. The V gene's germline CDR1 is SGHTA and CDR2 FQGNSA. The V end was cut by 3 bases, the J end by 0 bases, with 9 bases between. Treatment defined: around 19 received Ad26.COV2.S at low or high dose, single or two shots; 5 received placebo; per-sample allocation not given. The study sampled participants on day 63 after the first vaccine or placebo injection. SARS-CoV-2 spike from the Wuhan strain was encoded by the vaccine, an Ad26 vector. Produced via immunoSEQ multiplex PCR; TCRdb's table is partial and in-frame only. The table has 450,000 to 550,000 clones, roughly 87% seen once. The study, taken as a whole, reports: Participants in the vaccine arm had higher spike-specific TCR breadth; placebo recipients had lower.

Comment on this clone: Its antigen remains unknown.

The sequencing here drew on peripheral blood, taken in a trial of Ad26.COV2.S vaccine versus placebo. The J gene is TRBJ1-5, the V gene TRBV7-2; D is ambiguous. The TCR sequence derives from a person between 18 and 59 years old who received the Ad26.COV2.S COVID-19 vaccine or a placebo. The CDR3 DNA is TGTGCCAGCAGCTTTGGAGTTTCTAGCAATCAGCCCCAGCATTTT. It yields the protein CASSFGVSSNQPQHF.